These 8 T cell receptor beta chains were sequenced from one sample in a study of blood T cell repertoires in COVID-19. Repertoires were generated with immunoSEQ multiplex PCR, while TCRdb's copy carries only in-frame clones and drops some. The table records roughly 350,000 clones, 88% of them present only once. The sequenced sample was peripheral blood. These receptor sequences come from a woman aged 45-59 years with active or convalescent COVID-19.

CDR3 coding DNA: TGCAGCGTTGTTGCGCGGGACAGGTCCTACGAGCAGTACTTC. Its protein product is CSVVARDRSYEQYF. The chain carries TRBV29-1 and TRBJ2-7; 8 nucleotides align to TRBD1. The V gene end was trimmed by 4 bases and the J gene end by 1 base; junction bases not matched to a gene: 6. The CDR3 has 14 amino acids. CDR1 and CDR2 (germline): SQVTM, ANQGSEA.

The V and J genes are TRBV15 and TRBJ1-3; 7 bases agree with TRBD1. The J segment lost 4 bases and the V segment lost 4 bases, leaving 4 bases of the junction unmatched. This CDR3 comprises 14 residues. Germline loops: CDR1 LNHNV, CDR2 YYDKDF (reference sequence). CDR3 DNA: TGTGCCACCAGCACCAGGGGGAGAGGAAACACCATATATTTT. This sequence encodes CATSTRGRGNTIYF.

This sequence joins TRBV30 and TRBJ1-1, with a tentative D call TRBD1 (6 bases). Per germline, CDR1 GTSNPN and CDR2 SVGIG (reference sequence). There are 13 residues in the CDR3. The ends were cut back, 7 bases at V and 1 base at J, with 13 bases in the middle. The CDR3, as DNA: TGTGCCTCAGAAGGACAGTGGAACACTGAAGCTTTCTTT. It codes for CASEGQWNTEAFF.

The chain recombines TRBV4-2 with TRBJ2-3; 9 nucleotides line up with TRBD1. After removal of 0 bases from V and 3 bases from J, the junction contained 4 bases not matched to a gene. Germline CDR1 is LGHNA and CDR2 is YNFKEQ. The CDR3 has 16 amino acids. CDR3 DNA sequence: TGTGCCAGCAGCCAAGAGGACAGGGGAAGTACAGATACGCAGTATTTT. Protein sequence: CASSQEDRGSTDTQYF.

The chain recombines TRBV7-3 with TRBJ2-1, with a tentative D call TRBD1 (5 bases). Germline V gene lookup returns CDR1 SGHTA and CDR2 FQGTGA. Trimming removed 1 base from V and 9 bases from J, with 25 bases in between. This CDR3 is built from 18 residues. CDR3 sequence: CASSLIDPLGRPVGEQFF. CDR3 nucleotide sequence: TGTGCCAGCAGCTTAATTGATCCGTTGGGGCGGCCGGTAGGTGAGCAGTTCTTC.

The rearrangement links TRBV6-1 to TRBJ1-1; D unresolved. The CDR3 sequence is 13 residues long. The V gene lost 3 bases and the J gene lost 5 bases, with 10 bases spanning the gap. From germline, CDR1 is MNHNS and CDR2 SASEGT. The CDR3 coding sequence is TGTGCCAGCAGTGACCTTGCGGGGACTGAAGCTTTCTTT. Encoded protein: CASSDLAGTEAFF.

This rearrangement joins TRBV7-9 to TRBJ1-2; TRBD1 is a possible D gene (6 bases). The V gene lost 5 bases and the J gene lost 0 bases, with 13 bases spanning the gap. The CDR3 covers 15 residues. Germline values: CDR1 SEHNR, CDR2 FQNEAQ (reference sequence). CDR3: CASSPQGLANYGYTF. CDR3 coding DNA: TGTGCCAGCAGCCCCCAGGGGTTAGCTAACTATGGCTACACCTTC.

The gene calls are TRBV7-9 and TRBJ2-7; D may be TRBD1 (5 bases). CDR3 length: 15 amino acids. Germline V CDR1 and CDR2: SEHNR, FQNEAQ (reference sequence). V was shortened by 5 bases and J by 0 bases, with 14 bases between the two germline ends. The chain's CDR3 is CASSVGPYTSYEQYF. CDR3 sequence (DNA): TGTGCCAGCAGCGTGGGGCCCTATACCTCCTACGAGCAGTACTTC.